Listed here is a single T cell receptor beta chain. Its matching antigen is unknown. The data derive from a study of T-cell memory formation after mild COVID-19. About the study: For the most part, TCR clusters were specific to one donor. The study's findings and limits: Clones that contracted from day 15 to 85 had balanced CD4/CD8; later expanders were CD4+ biased. Cross-reactive memory appears to have joined, as suggested by some responding clones showing up in pre-infection memory.

CDR3 size: 14 residues. Germline lookup yields CDR1 GTSNPN and CDR2 SVGIG (reference sequence). Trimming shortened V by 0 bases and J by 0 bases, and 6 bases separated the two germline ends. Using its own MiXCR run on the 5' RACE reads, TCRdb lists one record per CDR3 protein. The data hold a few hundred thousand distinct CDR3 sequences, with 7.5% to 10% observed a single time. The V and J genes are TRBV30 and TRBJ1-5; weak D call: TRBD1 (5 bases). The TCR originated in a man aged 18-30 years who had mild COVID-19 (a few samples of this study predate the infection). Cell type and time point are not known. The specimen sequenced was PBMCs or a T cell subset sorted from them (not recorded which). This chain's CDR3 is CAWSVTDSNQPQHF. CDR3 sequence (DNA): TGTGCCTGGAGTGTGACAGATAGCAATCAGCCCCAGCATTTT.